This T cell receptor (beta chain) was sequenced in a study of T cells in Graves' hyperthyroidism and ophthalmopathy. Findings and limits, study-wide: Most clonotypes expanded in the thyroid (above 0.001) were also present in blood.

The PBMCs were taken from approximately 11 ml of fresh peripheral blood. V gave up 3 bases and J gave up 15 bases, with 12 bases separating them. The germline V gene encodes CDR1 DFQATT and CDR2 SNEGSKA (reference sequence). This CDR3 has 10 residues. RNA transcripts served as the template for amplifying TCR beta CDR3 regions. Initially, a first-round RT-PCR of the TCR CDR3 employed the HTBI primer set. TCRdb fed the multiplex PCR reads into MiXCR, producing one record per CDR3 protein. This table holds fewer than 600,000 distinct CDR3 sequences, approximately 14% found once. This clonotype was found many times. Its target is not known.

The chain recombines TRBV20-1 with TRBJ2-1; D is ambiguous. This TCR was recovered from a woman younger than 35 with Graves' hyperthyroidism. The sample consisted of blood. CDR3 DNA: TGCAGTGCTAGTTTTATCTTGCGGTTCTTC. It codes for CSASFILRFF.